The clone carrying this TCR beta chain was observed a few times. Its antigen is unidentified. Graves' hyperthyroidism qualified as stable when ophthalmopathy did not progress within 18 months. The entry originates in a study of T cells in Graves' hyperthyroidism and ophthalmopathy. About the study: Upon initial diagnosis and before any treatment, peripheral blood was collected.

Whole-study findings and limits: Most expanded thyroid clonotypes above 0.001 recurred in blood.

Amplification of TCR beta CDR3 regions used RNA as the template. The HTBI primer set served for first-round RT-PCR of the TCR CDR3. TCRdb analysed the multiplex PCR reads with MiXCR anew, one entry per CDR3 protein. The profile shows 750,000 to 900,000 distinct CDR3 sequences, about 38% of them singletons. The sequencing input was blood. The receptor's source is a man younger than 35 with Graves' hyperthyroidism.

CDR3 region: CASSQDRVKSGELFF. In DNA form, the CDR3 reads TGCGCCAGCAGCCAAGATCGGGTCAAGTCCGGGGAGCTGTTTTTT. The chain employs TRBV4-3 and TRBJ2-2, with no clear D. Germline lookup yields CDR1 LGHNA and CDR2 YSLEER. The V end lost 0 bases, the J end lost 6 bases, and 11 bases lay between the germline ends. This CDR3 spans 15 amino acids.